This T cell receptor (beta chain) was sequenced for a study of tumor-infiltrating lymphocytes in oesophageal squamous cell carcinoma (dated by TCRdb to the mid-2010s). This clonotype was seen more than once but under ten times. Its antigen target is currently unknown. One end of the junction does not line up with germline, which may come from a read error. The library was generated by PCR. The data were produced on an Illumina HiSeq 2000. TCRdb trimmed the raw reads at Q25, called clones with MiXCR and kept productive beta chains. One record per CDR3 amino acid sequence lists the most common genes and DNA. This sample holds under 20,000 distinct CDR3 sequences; 30% to 50% were observed only once. The top ten clones comprise 6.5% to 8.5% of the sample. Sequences SGHVS (CDR1) and FNYEAQ (CDR2) are obtained from the germline V gene. The CDR3 sequence holds 13 residues, the cysteine and phenylalanine included. Here the CDR3 DNA is all that survives: 39 bases in frame from base 1.

The chain is assembled from TRBV7-6 and TRBJ2-5; the D region possibly corresponds to TRBD2 (5 bases align). Judging by the DNA end, TRBJ2-1 fits better; the J call may be wrong. This TCR came from a male donor with esophageal squamous cell carcinoma. The specimen was blood. The DNA reads TGTGCTAGCAGCTTCCCCGGGAAAAATGAGCAGTTCTTC. This translates into CASSFPGKNEQFF.